This T cell receptor (beta chain) is from a study of T cells in Graves' hyperthyroidism and ophthalmopathy (dated by TCRdb to about 2019). The study in broad terms: Peripheral blood was sampled at the time of initial diagnosis, prior to any treatment. The roughly 94 discovery patients were randomly divided into training and test sets at a 7:3 ratio. Prospective prediction of ophthalmopathy was tested in an independent validation cohort of some 19 hyperthyroidism patients and 15 to 17 patients who later progressed to ophthalmopathy. TCR V-J signatures able to tell the groups apart were searched for in a discovery cohort of around 95 patients, of whom fewer than 45 had Graves' ophthalmopathy and roughly 59 had stable Graves' hyperthyroidism. Following sampling, methimazole starting at 30 mg daily was given to hyperthyroidism patients, and high-dose intravenous methylprednisolone was given to ophthalmopathy patients. TCR Vbeta CDR3 sequencing of 120 to 150 peripheral blood samples (about 45 ophthalmopathy, about 74 hyperthyroidism and some 17 progressor patients) is reported in the paper. Thyroid tissue and blood T-cell repertoires from six Graves' hyperthyroidism patients were also compared in the study. Study-level results and caveats: Ophthalmopathy was separated from stable hyperthyroidism by a 13 V-J signature model, with about 88% sensitivity and 81% to 83% specificity obtained in cross-validation and 80%/75% obtained in testing. Blood samples also contained most of the expanded thyroid clonotypes (frequency above 0.001), which suggests that blood repertoires may reflect thyroid immune responses. Sample size was not statistically predetermined, and blinding of investigators to group allocation was not performed. During validation, the model predicted progression to ophthalmopathy a median of about 6.5 months ahead of onset, with approximately 70% sensitivity and almost 75% specificity.

V and J lose 6 bases and 2 bases, and a span of 9 bases separates them. From the cysteine through the phenylalanine, the CDR3 covers 13 amino acids. The kept DNA is CDR3 alone, 39 bases in frame from the first base. Ophthalmopathy patients had moderately to severely active disease, Clinical Activity Score of at least 3, NOSPECS grade of at least 4, and duration under 3 months. Exclusion was applied to patients with uncontrolled infections, other autoimmune diseases, pregnancy or lactation. Diagnoses were based on clinical symptoms, serum thyroxine and TRAb, thyroid ultrasound and orbital computed tomography. Ficoll-Paque density gradient centrifugation was used to isolate PBMCs from 10 ml of fresh peripheral blood. Total RNA was extracted using Trizol reagent, and RNA quality was assessed on an Agilent 2100 Bioanalyzer. This clonotype was counted many times. Its antigen has not been determined. No much larger clone is present one base from it, and per-base qualities are unavailable.

The TCR beta CDR3 regions were amplified from the RNA transcripts. A first-round RT-PCR of the TCR CDR3 used the HTBI primer set with the Qiagen OneStep RT-PCR kit. Libraries were constructed in a second round of multiplex PCR, after which size selection and purification were carried out. Paired-end sequencing of the libraries was performed with 100 bp reads on an Illumina HiSeq2000. On the study's bioinformatics: SOAPnuke was used to process the raw data, with reads discarded if the reads contained adapters or uncalled bases, had a mean Phred below 15, or lacked an exact constant-primer or identifier match. COPE v1.2.5 was used to merge high-quality paired reads, and clonotypes were defined as unique nucleotide sequences. MiTCR v1.1 was used to align the clonotypes against IMGT TRBV, TRBD and TRBJ reference segments. The analysis was restricted to V-J combinations with a frequency above 0.0001, which together covered roughly 99% of the repertoires. A TCS score was defined as the ratio of F50 (clonal expansion) to E x V (chaos), with BLOSUM62-based TCRdist applied between CDR3 peptides within each V-J. Welch's t-statistics and random forest reduced some 510 V-J features to roughly 13, which were used in a naive Bayes classifier (R e1071). Starting from the raw public reads, TCRdb applied fastp trimming at Q25, assembled clones with MiXCR and retained in-frame beta chains. Every distinct CDR3 protein forms one entry, paired with its most common genes and DNA. The V and J calls and clone size come from TCRdb's table, not from the authors' own analysis. Present in this sample are about 640,000 distinct CDR3 sequences, 13% to 15% of which were seen just once. The top ten constitute around 13% of the sample.

The V and J segments used are TRBV12-3 or TRBV12-4 and TRBJ2-3; the D region is possibly TRBD1 or TRBD2, each matching across 5 bases. Source material: blood. The TCR was taken from a woman between 45 and 65 years old with Graves' ophthalmopathy. Here the CDR3 is given as CASRRDLTDTQYF. The DNA sequence is TGTGCCAGCAGGAGGGACCTCACAGATACGCAGTATTTT.